The clone carrying this T cell receptor beta chain was counted at least ten times. Its target is unknown. CDR1 SGDLS and CDR2 YYNGEE come from the germline V gene. Trimming removed 4 bases at V and 9 bases at J, with 17 bases between. This CDR3 contains 14 residues. TCRdb re-called clones from the PCR reads using MiXCR. The data show 20,000 or so clones, 11% seen once. These data are taken from a study of metastatic and nonmetastatic thyroid tumors. Study conclusions and caveats: Versus benign nodules, malignant thyroid tumors reportedly had significantly higher TCR beta diversity, in blood and tumor.

Nobody among the patients had been given any treatment before thyroid surgery. The rearrangement links TRBV9 to TRBJ2-1, with D unclear. The TCR sequence derives from a female donor with papillary thyroid cancer or a benign thyroid nodule (not recorded which). Some clones in this sample may be carry-over from other donors' samples. The sample was blood. The chain's CDR3 is CASSPTRSGGEQFF. CDR3 nucleotide sequence: TGTGCCAGCAGCCCCACGAGAAGTGGCGGTGAGCAGTTCTTC.